This TCR beta chain is from a study of T cells expressing NK-cell markers. On this clonotype: Its antigen is not identified.

CDR1 is SGHRS, CDR2 YFSETQ, per germline. This CDR3 is 16 amino acids long. TCRdb reworked the 5' RACE reads into one entry per CDR3 protein, no DNA. The sample table sets out about 390,000 distinct CDR3 sequences. Study findings and constraints: NKG2C+ dominant clonotype frequencies in six or seven donors were roughly 1.0-7.0% of CD8+ T cells. One observes that, in four donors, these clonotypes were also the leading ones within the CD3+CD56-NKG2C+ fraction.

The receptor was isolated from a woman between 50 and 59 years old in good health. The chain carries TRBV5-1 and TRBJ2-1; with no DNA, the TCRdb D assignment of TRBD1 cannot be verified. Sequenced input: blood T cells: a sorted CD56 or NKG2C T cell subset, CD4+ or CD8+ T cells, or bulk PBMC T cells (not recorded which). The CDR3 region is CASSLGTAQGYNEQFF. The variable domain in full, completed from reference TRBV5-1 and TRBJ2-1, reads KAGVTQTPRYLIKTRGQQVTLSCSPISGHRSVSWYQQTPGQGLQFLFEYFSETQRNKGNFPGRFSGRQFSNSRSEMNVSTLELGDSALYLCASSLGTAQGYNEQFFGPGTRLTVL.